The 14 T cell receptor beta chains in this list originate from one sample, sequenced in a study of T cells expressing NK-cell markers. Each CDR3 protein gets one entry in TCRdb, which reprocessed the 5' RACE reads and gives no DNA. The sample yields roughly 420,000 distinct CDR3 sequences, of which the top ten take up roughly 7.2%. The sequenced sample was blood T cells: a sorted CD56 or NKG2C T cell subset, CD4+ or CD8+ T cells, or bulk PBMC T cells (not recorded which). The receptors were sampled from a woman aged 18 to 75 in good health.

The V gene is TRBV9, the J gene TRBJ2-3; absent DNA, TCRdb's TRBD1 call cannot be checked. The CDR3 loop spans 14 amino acids. In germline, CDR1 is SGDLS, CDR2 YYNGEE. CDR3 in amino acids: CASRRQVGTDTQYF.

This chain joins TRBV29-1 and TRBJ2-7; TCRdb's D gene call, TRBD2, goes unchecked for lack of DNA. Germline loops: CDR1 SQVTM, CDR2 ANQGSEA. The CDR3 sequence is 13 residues long. The CDR3 sequence is CSVAGGHTYEQYF.

CDR3 region: CASSFLNWDEQFF. The rearrangement joins TRBV5-5 to TRBJ2-1. In germline, CDR1 is SGHKS, CDR2 YYEKEE (reference sequence). The CDR3 consists of 13 residues.

The chain couples TRBV18 to TRBJ2-3. The CDR3 has 13 residues. CDR1 is KGHSH and CDR2 is LQKENI in the germline V gene. CDR3 sequence: CASTPGFGDTQYF.

The J gene is TRBJ2-1, the V gene TRBV9. Germline lookup yields CDR1 SGDLS and CDR2 YYNGEE. This CDR3 is 11 amino acids long. The CDR3 reads CASSVLDEQFF.

The chain joins TRBV2 to TRBJ1-1. The CDR3 runs 12 residues. In germline, CDR1 is SNHLY, CDR2 FYNNEI. CDR3 residues: CASLLLGGYPLF.

This chain connects TRBV7-2 to TRBJ2-5. This CDR3 is 14 amino acids long. Germline V gene lookup returns CDR1 SGHTA and CDR2 FQGNSA. The CDR3 sequence: CASRRTTSQETQYF.

This chain uses TRBV20-1 with TRBJ1-2. The CDR3 spans 15 residues. Germline V lookup: CDR1 DFQATT, CDR2 SNEGSKA (reference sequence). The CDR3 reads CSAPRGPEVYDGYTF.

This chain uses TRBV3-1 with TRBJ2-1. CDR3 length: 13 amino acids. The germline V gene has CDR1 LGHDT and CDR2 YNNKEL (reference sequence). This chain's CDR3 is CASSQMRNNEQFF.

This rearrangement joins TRBV11-2 to TRBJ1-4; TCRdb proposes TRBD1, but this gene call is untestable without DNA. Germline CDR1 SGHAT, CDR2 FQNNGV. This CDR3 is 14 amino acids long. The CDR3 here is CASSSRGESVRLFF.

The chain couples TRBV20-1 to TRBJ1-4. The germline gives CDR1 DFQATT, CDR2 SNEGSKA (reference sequence). CDR3 length equals 15 residues. CDR3 in amino acids: CSARENSPTNEKLFF.

This chain connects TRBV20-1 to TRBJ2-3. This CDR3 is built from 13 residues. CDR1 is DFQATT and CDR2 is SNEGSKA in the germline V gene (reference sequence). CDR3 region: CSASGSKYNTQYF.

This chain uses TRBV2 with TRBJ2-3; the D gene TCRdb calls, TRBD2, cannot be checked with no DNA. The CDR3 is made up of 14 amino acids. CDR1 and CDR2 (germline): SNHLY, FYNNEI. CDR3 protein: CASRLAGGADTQYF.

The chain links TRBV5-1 to TRBJ2-5. From germline, CDR1 is SGHRS and CDR2 YFSETQ. The CDR3 is 14 residues long. This CDR3 reads CASSSDRSQETQYF.